This T cell receptor beta chain was recorded in a study of read filtering for tumor transcriptome and immune sequencing. Across the whole study: Eight or nine patients were R-ISS I, some 15 were R-ISS II, six or seven were R-ISS III. RNA-seq yielded only roughly 75 to 1273 TCR reads, IR-seq about 4.05 to 11 million.

This clonotype was counted at least ten times. As yet, its antigen is unknown. Broader study findings: In IR-seq, single-read clonotypes were around 85% of clonotypes but 3% to 3.5% of reads. RNA-seq captured clonotypes less deeply and reliably than IR-seq.

The library was built from roughly 400 ng RNA with molecular barcoded adaptors for alpha/delta and beta/gamma chains. TCRdb ran MiXCR on the reads and lists one entry per CDR3 protein. Here the sample spans about 40,000 distinct CDR3 sequences, approximately 14% being singletons. The germline CDR1 and CDR2 sequences are SGDLS and YYNGEE. V lost 3 bases and J 8 bases, leaving 8 bases between the germline ends. CDR3 length: 12 amino acids. The V call is TRBV9, the J call TRBJ2-2; tentative D call: TRBD2 (5 bases). The receptor comes from a donor at least 40 years old with multiple myeloma. The sample taken for sequencing was a population of CD138-negative cells sorted from bone marrow. DNA for the CDR3: TGTGCCAGCAGCGGGACTGGAGGGGAGCTGTTTTTT. The encoded protein is CASSGTGGELFF. The variable domain in full, completed from reference TRBV9 and TRBJ2-2, reads DSGVTQTPKHLITATGQRVTLRCSPRSGDLSVYWYQQSLDQGLQFLIQYYNGEERAKGNILERFSAQQFPDLHSELNLSSLELGDSALYFCASSGTGGELFFGEGSRLTVL.